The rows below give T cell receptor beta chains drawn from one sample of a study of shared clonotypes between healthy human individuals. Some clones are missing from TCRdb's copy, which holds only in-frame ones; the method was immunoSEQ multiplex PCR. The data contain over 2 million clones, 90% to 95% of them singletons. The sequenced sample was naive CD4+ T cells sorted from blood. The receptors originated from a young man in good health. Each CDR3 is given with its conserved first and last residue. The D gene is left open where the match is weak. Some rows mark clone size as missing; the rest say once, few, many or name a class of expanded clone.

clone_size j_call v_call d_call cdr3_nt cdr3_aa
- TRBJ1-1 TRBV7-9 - TGTGCCAGCAGCCCACCTCAAAGTTTGAACACTGAAGCTTTCTTT CASSPPQSLNTEAFF
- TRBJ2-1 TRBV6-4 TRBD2 TGTGCCAGCAGTGTCGGACTAGCGGGAGTAGGGAATGAGCAGTTCTTC CASSVGLAGVGNEQFF
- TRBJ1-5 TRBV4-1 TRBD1 TGCGCCAGCAGCCAAGACGACAGGGGCAATCAGCCCCAGCATTTT CASSQDDRGNQPQHF
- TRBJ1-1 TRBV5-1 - TGCGCCAGCAGCTCCTCGACAGGTTCGAACACTGAAGCTTTCTTT CASSSSTGSNTEAFF
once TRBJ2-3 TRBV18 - TGTGCCAGCTCACCCGGACCAGGGGTGGGCACAGATACGCAGTATTTT CASSPGPGVGTDTQYF
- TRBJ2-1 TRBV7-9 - TGTGCCAGCAGTAGCGGTTACAATGAGCAGTTCTTC CASSSGYNEQFF
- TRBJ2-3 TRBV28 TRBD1 TGTGCCAGCAGTCGTACAGGGGTCACAGATACGCAGTATTTT CASSRTGVTDTQYF
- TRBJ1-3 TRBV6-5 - TGTGCCAGCAGAAACCTCGGACTTATGGCGAACACCATATATTTT CASRNLGLMANTIYF
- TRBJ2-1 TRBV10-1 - TGCGCCAGCAGTGAGGATTTGCAGGGAAAGCAGTTCTTC CASSEDLQGKQFF
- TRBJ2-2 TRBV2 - TGTGCCAGCAGTAGACAGGATGGGAGCACCGGGGAGCTGTTTTTT CASSRQDGSTGELFF
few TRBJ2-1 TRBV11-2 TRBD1 TGTGCCAGCAGCTCTACCGGGACAGCCAAGCTAGTCAATGAGCAGTTCTTC CASSSTGTAKLVNEQFF
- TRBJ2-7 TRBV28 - TGTGCCAGCAGTCCCCGGTCCCGGCTGGCCGGCTACGAGCAGTACTTC CASSPRSRLAGYEQYF
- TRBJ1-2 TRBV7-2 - TGTGCCAGCAGCACGGGACTCCCCAACTATGGCTACACCTTC CASSTGLPNYGYTF
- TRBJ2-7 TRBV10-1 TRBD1 TGCGCCAGCTCGGGACAGCTTCAGTACGAGCAGTACTTC CASSGQLQYEQYF
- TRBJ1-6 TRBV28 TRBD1 TGTGCCAGCAACGACAGGGTATCACCCCTCCACTTT CASNDRVSPLHF
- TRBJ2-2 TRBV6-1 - TGTGCCAGCAGGGCGACGGGGAACACCGGGGAGCTGTTTTTT CASRATGNTGELFF
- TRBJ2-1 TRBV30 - TGTGCCTGGAGTGTACAAATTGGTAATGAGCAGTTCTTC CAWSVQIGNEQFF
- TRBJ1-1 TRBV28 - TGTGCCAGCAGTTTAGGGACTCCAAAGGGGACTGAAGCTTTCTTT CASSLGTPKGTEAFF
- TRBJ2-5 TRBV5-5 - TGTGCCAGCAGCTTGGGGGGGCAGGAAGAGACCCAGTACTTC CASSLGGQEETQYF
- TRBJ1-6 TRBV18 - TGTGCCAGCTCACCATTGGCAGGGCCTAATTCACCCCTCCACTTT CASSPLAGPNSPLHF
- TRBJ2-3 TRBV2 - TGTGCCAGCAGTGTTGAAGGGGGTCGGGCAGATACGCAGTATTTT CASSVEGGRADTQYF
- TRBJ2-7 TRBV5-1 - TGCGCCAGCAGCTTCGGACCACGGTACGAGCAGTACTTC CASSFGPRYEQYF
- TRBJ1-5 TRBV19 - TGTGCCAGTAGTATTTGGTTTTATAGCAATCAGCCCCAGCATTTT CASSIWFYSNQPQHF
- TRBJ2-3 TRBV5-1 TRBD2 TGCGCCAGCAGCTCCGGGACTAGCGGGGGGGCTGTAGATACGCAGTATTTT CASSSGTSGGAVDTQYF
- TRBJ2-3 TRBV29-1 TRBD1 TGCAGCTTTGGACAGGGGACAGATACGCAGTATTTT CSFGQGTDTQYF
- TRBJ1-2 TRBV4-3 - TGCGCCGACCGCTCGGGACATTCTAACTATGGCTACACCTTC CADRSGHSNYGYTF
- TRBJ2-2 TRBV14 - TGTGCCAGCACCGGACAGCCGAACACCGGGGAGCTGTTTTTT CASTGQPNTGELFF
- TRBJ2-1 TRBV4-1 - TGCGCCAGCAGCCGCGGAATCGGCCTAAGCTACAATGAGCAGTTCTTC CASSRGIGLSYNEQFF
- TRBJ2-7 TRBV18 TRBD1 TGTGCCAGCTCACCACCGGTGGGACAGACCTACGAGCAGTACTTC CASSPPVGQTYEQYF
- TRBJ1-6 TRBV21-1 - TGTGCCAGCAGGGTCAATTCACCCCTCCACTTT CASRVNSPLHF
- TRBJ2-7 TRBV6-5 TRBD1 TGTGCCAGCAGTTACAGGGGACAGGGCTACGAGCAGTACTTC CASSYRGQGYEQYF
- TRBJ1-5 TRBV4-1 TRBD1 TGCGCCAGCAGCCAAGAGGGGAGGGGGCACAATCAGCCCCAGCATTTT CASSQEGRGHNQPQHF
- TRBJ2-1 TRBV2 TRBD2 TGTGCCAGCAGTTCTCCGGGACTAGCGGGAGTGGGGGAGCAGTTCTTC CASSSPGLAGVGEQFF
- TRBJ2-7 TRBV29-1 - TGCAGCGCAGCTATGTCATGGGGCTACGAGCAGTACTTC CSAAMSWGYEQYF
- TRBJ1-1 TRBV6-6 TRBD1 TGTGCCAGCAGTTCTGACAGGGTGTTGACCACTGAAGCTTTCTTT CASSSDRVLTTEAFF
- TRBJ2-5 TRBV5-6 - TGTGCCAGCAGCTTGGTGGCAGGGACACAAGAGACCCAGTACTTC CASSLVAGTQETQYF
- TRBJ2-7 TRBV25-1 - TGTGCCAGCAGTGTAGGGACTCTCTCTTACGAGCAGTACTTC CASSVGTLSYEQYF
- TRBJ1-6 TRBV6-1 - TGTGCCAGCAGTGAGGTCAGGGCGGGTGGTAATTCACCCCTCCACTTT CASSEVRAGGNSPLHF
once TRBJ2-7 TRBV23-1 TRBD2 TGCGCCAGGATTCCCCCCTTGACTAGCGGCTACGAGCAGTACTTC CARIPPLTSGYEQYF
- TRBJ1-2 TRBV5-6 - TGTGCCAGCAGCTTTACCTCGACAGCGAACTATGGCTACACCTTC CASSFTSTANYGYTF
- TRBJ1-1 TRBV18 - TGTGCCAGCTCACCACCAAACGGGAGGGAAGCTTTCTTT CASSPPNGREAFF
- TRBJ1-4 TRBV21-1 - TGTGCCAGCAGCAAAGGGGAGGGCAGGATTTTTAATGAAAAACTGTTTTTT CASSKGEGRIFNEKLFF
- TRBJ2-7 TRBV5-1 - TGCGCCAGCAGCTCCCCCGGACGGAGCTACGAGCAGTACTTC CASSSPGRSYEQYF
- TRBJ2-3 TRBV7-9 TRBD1 TGTGCCAGCAGCCCGGCGACAGGGAATTTCGTAGATACGCAGTATTTT CASSPATGNFVDTQYF
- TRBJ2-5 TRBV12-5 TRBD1 TGTGCTAGTGGCTCCGGGACAGGGGCAGGAGAGACCCAGTACTTC CASGSGTGAGETQYF
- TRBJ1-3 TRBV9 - TGTGCCAGCAGCGTAGCACCAGGGTCTGGAAACACCATATATTTT CASSVAPGSGNTIYF
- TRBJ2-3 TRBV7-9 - TGTGCCAGCAGCCCCCGGGGGACAGATACGCAGTATTTT CASSPRGTDTQYF
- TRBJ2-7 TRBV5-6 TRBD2 TGTGCCAGCAGCGACAAGAAGACTAGCGGGCTGTACGAGCAGTACTTC CASSDKKTSGLYEQYF